Below, 3 T cell receptor beta chains from the same sample are listed, as sequenced in a study of T cell responses to AZD1222 COVID-19 vaccine. Measured with immunoSEQ multiplex PCR; TCRdb has only the in-frame clones, and not every one. The profile shows about 100,000 clones, roughly 83% of them singletons. The source was peripheral blood, collected on day 0 of AZD1222 vaccination. The origin of the receptors is an adult in good health.

This chain connects TRBV3-1 (or the pseudogene TRBV3-2) to TRBJ2-3, with 9 bases aligning to TRBD2. The V gene's germline CDR1 is LGHDT and CDR2 YNNKEL (reference sequence). Germline trimming cut 1 base from V and 3 bases from J; bases unmatched to any gene: 8. This CDR3 region has 17 residues. The CDR3 bases are TGTGCCAGCAGCCAAGGGAGGTCGCTAGCGGGGACAGATACGCAGTATTTT. This encodes CASSQGRSLAGTDTQYF.

The chain carries TRBV2 and TRBJ2-1; no firm D call. CDR3 length equals 15 residues. The ends were cut back, 4 bases at V and 3 bases at J, with 13 bases in the middle. CDR1 is SNHLY and CDR2 is FYNNEI in the germline V gene. CDR3 coding DNA: TGTGCCAGCAGTGGAAGCCGCACCTACTACAATGAGCAGTTCTTC. This gives the protein CASSGSRTYYNEQFF.

The rearrangement joins TRBV6-5 to TRBJ1-3; no clear D. Germline V lookup: CDR1 MNHEY, CDR2 SVGAGI. The CDR3 spans 13 residues. V gave up 7 bases and J gave up 0 bases, with 7 bases separating them. The CDR3 DNA sequence: TGTGCCAGCAAGGAGAGCTCTGGAAACACCATATATTTT. Encoded protein: CASKESSGNTIYF.